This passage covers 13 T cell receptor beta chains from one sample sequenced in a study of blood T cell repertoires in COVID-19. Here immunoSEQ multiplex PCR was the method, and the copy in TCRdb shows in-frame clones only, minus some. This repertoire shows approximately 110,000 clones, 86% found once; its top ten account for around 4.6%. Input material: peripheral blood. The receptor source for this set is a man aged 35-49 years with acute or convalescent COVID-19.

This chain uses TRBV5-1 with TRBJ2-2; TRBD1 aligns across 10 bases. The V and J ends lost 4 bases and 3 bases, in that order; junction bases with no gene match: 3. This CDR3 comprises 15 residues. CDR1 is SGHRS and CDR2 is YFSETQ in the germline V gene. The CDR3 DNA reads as TGCGCCAGCAGCCCGGACAGGGGGGACACCGGGGAGCTGTTTTTT. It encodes CASSPDRGDTGELFF.

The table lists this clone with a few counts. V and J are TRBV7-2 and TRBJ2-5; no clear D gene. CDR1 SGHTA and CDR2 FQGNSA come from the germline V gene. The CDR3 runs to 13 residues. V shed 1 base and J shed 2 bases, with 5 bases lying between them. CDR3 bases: TGTGCCAGCAGCTTAGTCCTACAAGAGACCCAGTACTTC. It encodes CASSLVLQETQYF.

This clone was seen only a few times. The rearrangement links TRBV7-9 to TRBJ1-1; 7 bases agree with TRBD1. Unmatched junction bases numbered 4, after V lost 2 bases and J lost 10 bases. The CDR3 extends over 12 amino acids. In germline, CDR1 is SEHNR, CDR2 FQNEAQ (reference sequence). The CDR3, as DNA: TGTGCCAGCAGCTTATCCCAGGGGGGAGCTTTCTTT. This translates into CASSLSQGGAFF.

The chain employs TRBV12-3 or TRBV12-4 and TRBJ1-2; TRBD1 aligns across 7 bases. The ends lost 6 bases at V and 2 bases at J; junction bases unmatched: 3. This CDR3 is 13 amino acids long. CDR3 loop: CASSRTGNYGYTF. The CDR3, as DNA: TGTGCCAGCAGCAGGACAGGAAACTATGGCTACACCTTC.

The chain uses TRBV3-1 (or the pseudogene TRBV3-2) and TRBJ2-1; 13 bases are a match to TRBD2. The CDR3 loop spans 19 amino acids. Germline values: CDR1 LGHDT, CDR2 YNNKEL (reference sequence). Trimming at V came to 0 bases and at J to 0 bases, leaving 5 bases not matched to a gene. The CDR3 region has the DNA TGTGCCAGCAGCCAAGAAGGACTAGCGGGAGAGAACTCCTACAATGAGCAGTTCTTC. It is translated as CASSQEGLAGENSYNEQFF.

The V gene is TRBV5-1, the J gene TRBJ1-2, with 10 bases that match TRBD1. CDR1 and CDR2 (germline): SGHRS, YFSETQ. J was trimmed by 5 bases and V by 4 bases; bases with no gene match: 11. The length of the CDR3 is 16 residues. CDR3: CASSSPGTGAKYGYTF. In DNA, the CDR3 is TGCGCCAGCAGCAGTCCCGGGACAGGGGCCAAATATGGCTACACCTTC.

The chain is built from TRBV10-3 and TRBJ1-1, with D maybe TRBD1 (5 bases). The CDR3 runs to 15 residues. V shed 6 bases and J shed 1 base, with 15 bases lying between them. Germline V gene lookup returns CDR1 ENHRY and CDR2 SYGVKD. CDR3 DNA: TGTGCCATCAGCGGATCAGGGATAAGGAACACTGAAGCTTTCTTT. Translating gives CAISGSGIRNTEAFF.

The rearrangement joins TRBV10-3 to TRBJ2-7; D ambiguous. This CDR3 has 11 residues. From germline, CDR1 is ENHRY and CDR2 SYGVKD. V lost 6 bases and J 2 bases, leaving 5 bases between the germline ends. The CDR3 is CAISGAYEQYF. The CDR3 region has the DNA TGTGCCATCAGCGGAGCCTACGAGCAGTACTTC.

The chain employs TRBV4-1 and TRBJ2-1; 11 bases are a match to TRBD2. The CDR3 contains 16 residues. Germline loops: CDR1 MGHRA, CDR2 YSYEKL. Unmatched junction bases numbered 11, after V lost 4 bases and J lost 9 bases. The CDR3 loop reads CASSPETSGIGTEQFF. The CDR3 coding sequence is TGCGCCAGCAGCCCAGAGACTAGCGGGATAGGGACTGAGCAGTTCTTC.

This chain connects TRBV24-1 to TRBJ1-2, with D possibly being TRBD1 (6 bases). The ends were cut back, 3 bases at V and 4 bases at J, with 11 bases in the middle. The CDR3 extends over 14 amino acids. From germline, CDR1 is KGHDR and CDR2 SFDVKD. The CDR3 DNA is TGTGCCACCAGTGATGACAGGTCGGTCTATGGCTACACCTTC. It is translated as CATSDDRSVYGYTF.

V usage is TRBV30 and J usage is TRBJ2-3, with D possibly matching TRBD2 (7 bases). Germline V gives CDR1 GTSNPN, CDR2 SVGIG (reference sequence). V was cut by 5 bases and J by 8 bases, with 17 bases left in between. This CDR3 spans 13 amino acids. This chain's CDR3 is CAWGTRGGGTQYF. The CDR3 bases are TGTGCCTGGGGCACGAGGGGGGGCGGTACGCAGTATTTT.

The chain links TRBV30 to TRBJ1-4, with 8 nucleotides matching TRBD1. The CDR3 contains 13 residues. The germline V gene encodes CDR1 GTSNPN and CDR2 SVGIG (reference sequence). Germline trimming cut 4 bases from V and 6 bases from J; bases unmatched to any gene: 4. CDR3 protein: CAWTGGRDEKLFF. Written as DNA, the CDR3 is TGTGCCTGGACAGGGGGCAGAGATGAAAAACTGTTTTTT.

This chain's CDR3 is CASSEDRGSEAFF. CDR3 nucleotides: TGTGCCAGCAGTGAAGACAGGGGGTCTGAAGCTTTCTTT. V is TRBV6-4 and J is TRBJ1-1, with 9 positions matching TRBD1. V was clipped by 3 bases and J by 6 bases; unmatched bases: 2. Germline lookup yields CDR1 MRHNA and CDR2 SNTAGT. The CDR3 spans 13 residues.